These T cell receptor beta chains were read from a single sample in a study of T-cell memory formation after mild COVID-19. TCRdb independently ran MiXCR on the 5' RACE reads; one entry per CDR3 protein. The table has a few hundred thousand distinct CDR3 sequences, about 15% seen once; the top ten hold approximately 20%. Sequenced input: PBMCs or a T cell subset sorted from them (not recorded which). These receptors were taken from a man younger than 35 who had mild COVID-19 (a few samples of this study predate the infection). Cell type and time point are not known. Each CDR3 is given with its conserved first and last residue. Fields, in order: J gene, clone size, D gene, V gene, CDR3 length, CDR3 protein, CDR3 DNA. A D gene is named only where the DNA matches it firmly. Clone size, where shown, is once, few, many, or a class for clones that have expanded.

>TRBJ1-1|few|.|TRBV7-9|16
CASSSYASLGGTEAFF
TGTGCCAGCAGCTCTTACGCCTCTCTTGGGGGCACTGAAGCTTTCTTT
>TRBJ2-7|.|.|TRBV20-1|13
CSARAGTPRSEYF
TGCAGTGCTCGAGCCGGGACTCCAAGATCGGAGTACTTC
>TRBJ1-2|.|TRBD1|TRBV7-3|13
CASSTPGGVGYTF
TGTGCCAGCAGCACCCCAGGGGGCGTTGGCTACACCTTC
>TRBJ1-6|few|.|TRBV5-4|16
CASSSPGHGMGSPLHF
TGTGCCAGCAGCTCCCCCGGACACGGGATGGGCTCACCCCTCCACTTT
>TRBJ2-5|few|.|TRBV5-1|13
CASQGQNQETQYF
TGCGCCAGCCAGGGTCAGAACCAAGAGACCCAGTACTTC
>TRBJ1-1|.|.|TRBV12-3/TRBV12-4|13
CASSLSGYGEAFF
TGTGCCAGCAGTTTATCTGGGTATGGTGAAGCTTTCTTT
>TRBJ2-5|few|.|TRBV29-1|14
CSVEDLSAIETQYF
TGCAGCGTTGAAGATTTAAGCGCAATAGAGACCCAGTACTTC
>TRBJ2-1|.|TRBD2|TRBV20-1|14
CSSRRAGGSNEQFF
TGCAGTTCCAGGAGGGCGGGAGGGAGTAATGAGCAGTTCTTC
>TRBJ2-1|few|.|TRBV27|13
CASSFRTWAEQFF
TGTGCCAGCAGTTTTAGGACCTGGGCCGAGCAGTTCTTC
>TRBJ1-2|few|.|TRBV7-2|15
CASSHPGRPPYGYTF
TGTGCCAGCAGCCACCCCGGCAGGCCGCCCTATGGCTACACCTTC
>TRBJ1-3|few|.|TRBV20-1|14
CSALTGWSGNTIYF
TGCAGTGCTTTGACAGGCTGGTCTGGAAACACCATATATTTT
>TRBJ2-1|.|TRBD2|TRBV20-1|13
CSAMSGVYNEQFF
TGCAGTGCGATGAGCGGGGTCTACAATGAGCAGTTCTTC
>TRBJ2-7|.|.|TRBV3-1|14
CASSRRGPAGTQYF
TGTGCCAGCAGCCGAAGAGGTCCTGCGGGGACGCAGTACTTC
>TRBJ2-7|few|.|TRBV5-6|12
CASSLSRNEQYF
TGTGCCAGCAGCTTGTCTAGAAACGAGCAGTACTTC
>TRBJ2-2|.|TRBD1|TRBV7-2|15
CASRPGQGGTGELFF
TGTGCCAGCAGACCCGGACAGGGTGGGACCGGGGAGCTGTTTTTT
>TRBJ1-1|.|.|TRBV4-1|11
CASSQREDRVF
TGCGCCAGCAGCCAAAGAGAGGACCGCGTCTTT
>TRBJ2-1|many|.|TRBV5-1|12
CASSLTENEQFF
TGCGCCAGCAGCTTGACCGAGAATGAGCAGTTCTTC
>TRBJ2-7|few|.|TRBV27|15
CASRSSQGPDYEQYF
TGTGCCAGCAGATCCTCCCAGGGGCCTGACTACGAGCAGTACTTC
>TRBJ1-6|.|TRBD1|TRBV6-5|15
CASSDRGGVNSPLHF
TGTGCCAGCAGTGACAGGGGGGGCGTGAATTCACCCCTCCACTTT
>TRBJ2-5|few|.|TRBV9|13
CASSVEQQETQYF
TGTGCCAGCAGCGTAGAACAGCAAGAGACCCAGTACTTC
>TRBJ2-2|.|TRBD2|TRBV7-2|18
CATRPRAGTSGVNGELFF
TGTGCCACCCGACCAAGGGCAGGGACTAGCGGGGTTAACGGGGAGCTGTTTTTT
>TRBJ2-5|many|.|TRBV7-3|13
CASSLTAQETQYF
TGCGCCAGCAGTCTAACCGCTCAAGAGACCCAGTACTTC
>TRBJ2-3|.|.|TRBV4-3|16
CASSPTPGQISDTQYF
TGCGCCAGCAGCCCGACGCCAGGACAGATAAGCGATACGCAGTATTTT
>TRBJ2-5|.|TRBD2|TRBV7-2|12
CASTMGGETQYF
TGTGCCAGCACAATGGGGGGGGAGACCCAGTACTTC
>TRBJ2-1|once|TRBD1|TRBV6-2/TRBV6-3|21
CASSYTRGTGVVGYRYNEQFF
TGTGCCAGCAGTTATACCCGAGGGACAGGGGTAGTGGGTTATCGGTACAATGAGCAGTTCTTC
>TRBJ2-7|many|.|TRBV30|11
CAWSRGGEQYF
TGTGCCTGGAGTCGAGGGGGCGAGCAGTACTTC
>TRBJ2-3|few|.|TRBV20-1|15
CSASYRRSGTDTQYF
TGCAGTGCTTCCTACAGGCGTTCGGGAACAGATACGCAGTATTTT
>TRBJ2-2|few|.|TRBV4-3|13
CARARGGSGELFF
TGCGCCAGGGCTCGGGGTGGGTCCGGGGAGCTGTTTTTT
>TRBJ2-1|.|TRBD1|TRBV6-5|14
CASGRGQGINEQFF
TGTGCCAGCGGCCGGGGACAGGGGATCAATGAGCAGTTCTTC
>TRBJ1-5|once|TRBD1|TRBV20-1|15
CSARMATGGGQPQHF
TGCAGTGCTAGAATGGCCACAGGGGGCGGTCAGCCCCAGCATTTT
>TRBJ2-7|.|TRBD2|TRBV18|14
CASSPPGGVHEQYF
TGTGCCAGCTCACCACCGGGAGGGGTCCACGAGCAGTACTTC
>TRBJ2-1|.|TRBD2|TRBV15|16
CATSRDWGGGNNEQFF
TGTGCCACCAGCAGAGATTGGGGCGGGGGGAACAATGAGCAGTTCTTC
>TRBJ2-5|.|.|TRBV2|14
CASSEGGREETQYF
TGTGCCAGCAGTGAGGGAGGCAGGGAAGAGACCCAGTACTTC
>TRBJ2-7|many|.|TRBV4-2|15
CASSQDFRVEKEQYF
TGTGCCAGCAGCCAAGACTTCAGGGTTGAAAAGGAGCAGTACTTC
>TRBJ2-5|few|TRBD2|TRBV11-2|13
CASSLAPGGTQYF
TGTGCCAGCAGCTTAGCCCCGGGGGGGACCCAGTACTTC
>TRBJ2-5|.|.|TRBV14|14
CASSQSWTGETQYF
TGTGCCAGCAGCCAATCTTGGACTGGTGAGACCCAGTACTTC
>TRBJ1-1|once|.|TRBV7-9|14
CASRTVRVNTEAFF
TGTGCCAGCAGGACCGTACGGGTCAACACTGAAGCTTTCTTT
>TRBJ1-6|.|.|TRBV6-5|15
CASSPIDSYNSPLHF
TGTGCCAGCAGCCCAATTGACTCCTATAATTCACCCCTCCACTTT
>TRBJ2-3|.|TRBD1|TRBV12-3/TRBV12-4|15
CASSLDRTGVDTQYF
TGTGCCAGCAGTTTAGATCGGACAGGGGTAGATACGCAGTATTTT
>TRBJ1-2|.|TRBD1|TRBV5-6|14
CASSFQDRDYGYTF
TGTGCCAGCAGCTTCCAAGACAGGGACTATGGCTACACCTTC
>TRBJ2-7|.|.|TRBV2|13
CASSEVERYEQYF
TGTGCCAGCAGTGAAGTAGAGCGCTACGAGCAGTACTTC
>TRBJ1-1|once|.|TRBV19|14
CASIAQGGSTEAFF
TGTGCCAGTATTGCACAGGGAGGCAGCACTGAAGCTTTCTTT
>TRBJ2-5|.|.|TRBV7-8|14
CASSPVVGGETQYF
TGTGCCAGCAGCCCAGTGGTGGGGGGAGAGACCCAGTACTTC
>TRBJ2-7|.|TRBD1|TRBV6-2/TRBV6-3|15
CASKNGKDRAYEQYF
TGTGCCAGCAAAAATGGTAAAGACAGGGCCTACGAGCAGTACTTC
>TRBJ2-1|few|.|TRBV6-2/TRBV6-3|13
CASFGEPYNEQFF
TGTGCCAGCTTCGGGGAACCCTACAATGAGCAGTTCTTC
>TRBJ1-6|.|.|TRBV4-1|15
CASSQAGGFISPLHF
TGCGCCAGCAGCCAAGCGGGGGGCTTTATTTCACCCCTCCACTTT
>TRBJ1-2|.|.|TRBV28|13
CASSLTDLWGYTF
TGTGCCAGCAGTTTGACAGACCTATGGGGCTACACCTTC
>TRBJ2-7|few|.|TRBV27|11
CASRQGWRMYF
TGTGCCAGCAGGCAGGGGTGGCGGATGTACTTC
>TRBJ2-6|few|.|TRBV7-3|14
CASSPATGANVLTF
TGTGCCAGCAGCCCTGCTACTGGGGCCAACGTCCTGACTTTC
>TRBJ1-5|.|.|TRBV7-3|13
CASSVSPYQPQHF
TGTGCCAGCAGCGTCTCTCCCTATCAGCCCCAGCATTTT
>TRBJ1-5|few|.|TRBV6-2/TRBV6-3|12
CASGTINQPQHF
TGTGCCAGCGGGACGATAAATCAGCCCCAGCATTTT
>TRBJ1-2|.|TRBD1|TRBV10-3|13
CATVGQGDYGYTF
TGTGCCACTGTGGGACAGGGGGACTATGGCTACACCTTC
>TRBJ2-3|many|.|TRBV7-9|13
CASSNPLPYTQYF
TGTGCCAGCAGCAACCCTCTCCCTTATACGCAGTATTTT
>TRBJ2-3|.|.|TRBV10-3|14
CAISEPRTTDTQYF
TGTGCCATCAGTGAGCCGCGGACCACAGATACGCAGTATTTT
>TRBJ1-1|.|.|TRBV2|10
CASTSGQAFF
TGTGCCAGCACGTCGGGGCAGGCTTTCTTT
>TRBJ2-5|.|.|TRBV7-9|14
CASSPRTEVETQYF
TGTGCCAGCAGCCCCCGGACCGAGGTTGAGACCCAGTACTTC
>TRBJ2-2|.|.|TRBV6-5|14
CASSYFQGIGELFF
TGTGCCAGCAGTTACTTCCAGGGGATCGGGGAGCTGTTTTTT
>TRBJ2-2|few|.|TRBV7-2|16
CASSPGIWGDTGELFF
TGTGCCAGCAGCCCGGGAATCTGGGGCGACACCGGGGAGCTGTTTTTT